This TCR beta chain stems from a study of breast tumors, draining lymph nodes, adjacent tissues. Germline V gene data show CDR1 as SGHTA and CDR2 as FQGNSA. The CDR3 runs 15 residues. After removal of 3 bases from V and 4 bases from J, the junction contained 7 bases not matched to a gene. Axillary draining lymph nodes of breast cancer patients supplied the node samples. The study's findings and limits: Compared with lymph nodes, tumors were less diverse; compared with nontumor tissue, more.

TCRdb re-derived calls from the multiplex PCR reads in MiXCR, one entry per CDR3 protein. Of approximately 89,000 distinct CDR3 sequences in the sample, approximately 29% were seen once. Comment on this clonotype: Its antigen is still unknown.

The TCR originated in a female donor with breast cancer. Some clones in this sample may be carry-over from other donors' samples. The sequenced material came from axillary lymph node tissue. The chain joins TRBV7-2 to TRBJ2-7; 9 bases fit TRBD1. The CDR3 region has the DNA TGTGCCAGCAGCTTGGCGGGACAGGGACCTTACGAGCAGTACTTC. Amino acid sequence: CASSLAGQGPYEQYF. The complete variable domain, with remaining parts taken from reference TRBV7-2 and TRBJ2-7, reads GAGVSQSPSNKVTEKGKDVELRCDPISGHTALYWYRQSLGQGLEFLIYFQGNSAPDKSGLPSDRFSAERTGGSVSTLTIQRTQQEDSAVYLCASSLAGQGPYEQYFGPGTRLTVT.